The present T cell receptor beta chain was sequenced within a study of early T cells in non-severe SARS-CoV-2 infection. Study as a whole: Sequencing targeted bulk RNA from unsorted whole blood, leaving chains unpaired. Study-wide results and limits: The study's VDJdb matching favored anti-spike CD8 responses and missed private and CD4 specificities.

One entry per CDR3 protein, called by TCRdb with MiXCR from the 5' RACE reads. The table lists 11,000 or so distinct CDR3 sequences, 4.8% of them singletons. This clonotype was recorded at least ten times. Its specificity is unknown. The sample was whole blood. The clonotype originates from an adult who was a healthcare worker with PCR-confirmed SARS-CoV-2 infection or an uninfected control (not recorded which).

In nucleotides, the CDR3 is TGCAGTGCTAGAGATGGGGGGAGGTCCTACGAGCAGTACTTC. Translated: CSARDGGRSYEQYF. J is TRBJ2-7 and V is TRBV20-1, with D perhaps TRBD2 (6 bases). The CDR3 is made up of 14 amino acids. V dropped 0 bases and J dropped 1 base, with 10 bases sitting between them. Germline V lookup: CDR1 DFQATT, CDR2 SNEGSKA (reference sequence).